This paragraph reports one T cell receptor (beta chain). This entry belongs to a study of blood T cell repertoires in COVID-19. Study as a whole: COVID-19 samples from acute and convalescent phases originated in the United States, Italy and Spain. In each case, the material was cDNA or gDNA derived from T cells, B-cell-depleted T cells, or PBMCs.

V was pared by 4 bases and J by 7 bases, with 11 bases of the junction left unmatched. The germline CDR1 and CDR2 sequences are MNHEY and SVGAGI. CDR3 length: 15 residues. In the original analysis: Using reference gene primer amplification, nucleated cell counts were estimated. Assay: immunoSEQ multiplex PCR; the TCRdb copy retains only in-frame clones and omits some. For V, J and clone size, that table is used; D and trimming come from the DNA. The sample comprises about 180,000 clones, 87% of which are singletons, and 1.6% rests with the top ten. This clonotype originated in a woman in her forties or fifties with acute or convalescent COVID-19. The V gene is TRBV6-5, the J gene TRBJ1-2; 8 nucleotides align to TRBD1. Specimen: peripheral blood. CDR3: CASSSQGTGWRGYTF. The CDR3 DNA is TGTGCCAGCAGTTCACAAGGGACAGGCTGGCGTGGCTACACCTTC.